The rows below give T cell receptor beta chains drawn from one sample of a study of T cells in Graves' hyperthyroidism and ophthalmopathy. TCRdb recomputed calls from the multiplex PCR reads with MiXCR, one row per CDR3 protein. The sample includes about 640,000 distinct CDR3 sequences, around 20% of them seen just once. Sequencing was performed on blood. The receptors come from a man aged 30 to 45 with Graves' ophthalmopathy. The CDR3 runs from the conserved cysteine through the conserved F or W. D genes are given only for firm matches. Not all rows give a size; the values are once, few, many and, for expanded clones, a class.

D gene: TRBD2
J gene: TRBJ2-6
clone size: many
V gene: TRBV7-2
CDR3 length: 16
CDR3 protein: CASSTSGRAGANVLTF
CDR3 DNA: TGTGCCAGCAGCACTAGCGGGAGGGCCGGGGCCAACGTCCTGACTTTC

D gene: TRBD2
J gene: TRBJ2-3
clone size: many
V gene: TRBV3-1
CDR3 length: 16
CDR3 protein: CASSPGLAGALDTQYF
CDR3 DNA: TGTGCCAGCAGCCCGGGACTAGCGGGAGCTTTGGATACGCAGTATTTT

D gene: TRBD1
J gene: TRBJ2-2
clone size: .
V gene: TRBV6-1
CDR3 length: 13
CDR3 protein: CASGYRGTGELFF
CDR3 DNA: TGTGCCAGCGGATACAGGGGCACCGGGGAGCTGTTTTTT

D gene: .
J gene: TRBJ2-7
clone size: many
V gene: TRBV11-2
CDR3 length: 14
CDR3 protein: CASSSRSGEYEQYF
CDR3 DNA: TGTGCCAGCAGCTCGAGAAGTGGGGAGTACGAGCAGTACTTC

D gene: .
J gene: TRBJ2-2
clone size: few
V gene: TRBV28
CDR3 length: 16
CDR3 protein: CASSATYLGNTGELFF
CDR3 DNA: TGTGCCAGCAGTGCGACATACCTTGGGAACACCGGGGAGCTGTTTTTT

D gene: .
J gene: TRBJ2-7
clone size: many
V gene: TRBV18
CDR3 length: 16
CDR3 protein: CASSPTDGRPSYEQYF
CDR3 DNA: TGTGCCAGCTCCCCAACCGATGGACGGCCCTCCTACGAGCAGTACTTC

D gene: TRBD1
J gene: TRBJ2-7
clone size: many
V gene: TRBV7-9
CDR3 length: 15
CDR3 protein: CASSPVGQGVYEQYF
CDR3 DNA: TGTGCCAGCAGCCCCGTTGGACAGGGAGTCTACGAGCAGTACTTC

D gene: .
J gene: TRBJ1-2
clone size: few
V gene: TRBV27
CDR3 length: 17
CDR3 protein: CASSLSGAGFRGDGYTF
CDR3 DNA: TGTGCCAGCAGTTTATCGGGGGCGGGGTTTCGGGGCGATGGCTACACCTTC

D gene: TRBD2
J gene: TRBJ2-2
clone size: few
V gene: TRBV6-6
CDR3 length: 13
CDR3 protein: CASSYSERGALFF
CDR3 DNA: TGTGCCAGCAGTTACTCAGAGCGGGGCGCGCTGTTTTTT

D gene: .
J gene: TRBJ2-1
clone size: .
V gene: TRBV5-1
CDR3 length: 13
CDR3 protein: CASSFRSGQEQFF
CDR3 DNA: TGCGCCAGCAGCTTTAGGTCAGGGCAGGAGCAGTTCTTC

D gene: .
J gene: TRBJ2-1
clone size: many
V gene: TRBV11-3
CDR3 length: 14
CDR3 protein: CASSLAARGGEQFF
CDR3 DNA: TGTGCCAGCAGCTTAGCGGCCAGGGGGGGGGAGCAGTTCTTC

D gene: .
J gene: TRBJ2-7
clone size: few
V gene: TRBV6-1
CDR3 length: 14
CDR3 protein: CASSEGLTAYEQYF
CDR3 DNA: TGTGCCAGCAGTGAAGGACTTACAGCCTACGAGCAGTACTTC

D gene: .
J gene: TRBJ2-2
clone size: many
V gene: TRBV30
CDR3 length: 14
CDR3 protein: CAWSFGGNTGELFF
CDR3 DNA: TGTGCCTGGAGTTTTGGGGGGAACACCGGGGAGCTGTTTTTT

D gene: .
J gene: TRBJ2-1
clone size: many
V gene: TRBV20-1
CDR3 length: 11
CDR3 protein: CSAIPYNEQFF
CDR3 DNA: TGCAGTGCTATCCCTTACAATGAGCAGTTCTTC

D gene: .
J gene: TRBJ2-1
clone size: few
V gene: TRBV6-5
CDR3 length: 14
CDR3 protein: CASSYSGSGNEQFF
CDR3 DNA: TGTGCCAGCAGTTACTCGGGATCTGGTAATGAGCAGTTCTTC

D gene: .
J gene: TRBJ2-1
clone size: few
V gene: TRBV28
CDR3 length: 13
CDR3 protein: CASTRRAYNEQFF
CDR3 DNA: TGTGCCAGCACCCGGCGAGCTTACAATGAGCAGTTCTTC